The 15 T cell receptor beta chains below all came from one sample that was sequenced in a study of blood T cell repertoires in COVID-19. TCRdb keeps only in-frame clones here, not all; method: immunoSEQ multiplex PCR. Of roughly 79,000 clones listed, 80% to 90% were seen once; the top ten hold approximately 4.5%. The sequenced sample was peripheral blood. These receptors were collected from a man aged 50 to 59 with active COVID-19.

In this sample, this clone turned up once. The chain's CDR3 is CASSYSKNGYNYEQYF. DNA for the CDR3: TGTGCCAGCAGTTACTCAAAAAACGGGTACAACTACGAGCAGTACTTC. The genes are TRBV6-2 or TRBV6-3 and TRBJ2-7, with D uncertain. The V gene's germline CDR1 is MNHEY and CDR2 SVGEGT. V was cut by 0 bases and J by 3 bases, with 15 bases left in between. This CDR3 spans 16 amino acids.

The rearrangement joins TRBV28 to TRBJ1-4, with 9 nucleotides matching TRBD1. Germline V gene lookup returns CDR1 MDHEN and CDR2 SYDVKM. This CDR3 region has 15 residues. V lost 6 bases, J lost 8 bases, and 10 bases stayed unmatched. CDR3 sequence (DNA): TGTGCCAGCAGGGGCGGGGACAGGGTAAACGAAAAACTGTTTTTT. It yields the protein CASRGGDRVNEKLFF.

V is TRBV28 and J is TRBJ1-5; D gene uncertain. CDR1 and CDR2 (germline): MDHEN, SYDVKM. The CDR3 is 12 residues long. Trimming removed 1 base from V and 5 bases from J, with 3 bases in between. This chain's CDR3 is CASSLSDQPQHF. CDR3 sequence (DNA): TGTGCCAGCAGTTTATCGGATCAGCCCCAGCATTTT.

The chain links TRBV28 to TRBJ1-2; maybe TRBD1 (6 bases). The ends were cut back, 5 bases at V and 0 bases at J, with 22 bases in the middle. This CDR3 comprises 18 residues. CDR1 and CDR2 (germline): MDHEN, SYDVKM. The CDR3 loop is CASSQHRVLSSPNYGYTF. The DNA of the CDR3 is TGTGCCAGCAGTCAACACAGGGTGTTGAGTAGCCCTAACTATGGCTACACCTTC.

The V call is TRBV28, the J call TRBJ2-7, with 11 bases matching TRBD1. The CDR3 is 15 amino acids. The germline CDR1 and CDR2 sequences are MDHEN and SYDVKM. V was pared by 5 bases and J by 6 bases, with 9 bases of the junction left unmatched. The CDR3 here is CASSTRDRGGAEQYF. The CDR3 DNA reads as TGTGCCAGCAGTACCCGGGACAGGGGGGGAGCCGAGCAGTACTTC.

The CDR3 loop reads CASSLDRPYEQYF. DNA for the CDR3: TGTGCCAGCAGCTTAGACAGGCCCTACGAGCAGTACTTC. The genes are TRBV7-9 and TRBJ2-7, with TRBD1 as a possible D gene (5 bases). The length of the CDR3 is 13 residues. Germline lookup yields CDR1 SEHNR and CDR2 FQNEAQ (reference sequence). The V end lost 1 base, the J end lost 2 bases, and 6 bases lay between the germline ends. The full variable domain, completed using reference TRBV7-9 and TRBJ2-7, is DTGVSQNPRHKITKRGQNVTFRCDPISEHNRLYWYRQTLGQGPEFLTYFQNEAQLEKSRLLSDRFSAERPKGSFSTLEIQRTEQGDSAMYLCASSLDRPYEQYFGPGTRLTVT.

This clone was seen a few times. One end of the junction fails to match germline, which may point to a read error. The chain is built from TRBV7-9 and TRBJ1-6; unclear D gene. Per the germline V gene, CDR1 is SEHNR and CDR2 is FQNEAQ (reference sequence). The CDR3 sequence is 13 residues long. CDR3 bases: TGTGCCAGCAGCGTAGCAGCCAATTCACCCCTCCACTTT. Amino acids: CASSVAANSPLHF.

V is TRBV9 and J is TRBJ2-2; weak D call: TRBD1 (7 bases). CDR3 length: 20 amino acids. Germline CDR1 reads SGDLS; CDR2 reads YYNGEE. V dropped 3 bases and J dropped 2 bases, with 26 bases sitting between them. The DNA of the CDR3 is TGTGCCAGCAGCGAGGAGGGGGCAGAGAGACCGATATTAAACACCGGGGAGCTGTTTTTT. This gives the protein CASSEEGAERPILNTGELFF.

V and J are TRBV11-3 and TRBJ2-5; a possible D gene is TRBD2 (6 bases). The germline V and J ends were trimmed by 5 bases and 5 bases, with 18 bases remaining between them. The CDR3 has 15 residues. Looked up from germline, CDR1 is SGHNT and CDR2 is YENEEA. CDR3 DNA sequence: TGTGCCAGCAGCCCGGGACTTCCCGCTCCGGAGACCCAGTACTTC. Protein product: CASSPGLPAPETQYF.

The chain uses TRBV5-3 and TRBJ2-7; D possibly corresponds to TRBD1 (6 bases). TRBV5-3 is designated an ORF whose function remains uncertain. V was cut by 4 bases and J by 0 bases, with 17 bases left in between. The CDR3 runs to 16 residues. CDR3 DNA sequence: TGTGCCAGAAGCCCGAACGACAGGCTCTACTCCTACGAGCAGTACTTC. Translation: CARSPNDRLYSYEQYF.

V is TRBV3-1 (or the pseudogene TRBV3-2) and J is TRBJ2-5; 7 bases agree with TRBD2. This CDR3 has 14 amino acids. In germline, CDR1 is LGHDT, CDR2 YNNKEL (reference sequence). Germline trimming cut 0 bases from V and 5 bases from J; bases unmatched to any gene: 3. The CDR3 DNA sequence: TGTGCCAGCAGCCAAGAGGGGGGGTCGGAGACCCAGTACTTC. Residues: CASSQEGGSETQYF.

The chain employs TRBV5-1 and TRBJ2-6; 9 bases are shared with TRBD2. CDR1 is SGHRS and CDR2 is YFSETQ in the germline V gene. CDR3 length: 19 residues. V shed 7 bases, J shed 0 bases, and the junction held 14 bases outside the gene matches. The DNA for the CDR3 is TGCGCCAGCCAACCTGATCCTGCGGGGGGGCCCTCTGGGGCCAACGTCCTGACTTTC. Translating it yields CASQPDPAGGPSGANVLTF.

This rearrangement joins TRBV11-2 to TRBJ1-6, with D possibly matching TRBD1 (5 bases). This CDR3 region has 16 residues. CDR1 SGHAT and CDR2 FQNNGV come from the germline V gene. Trimming left V 0 bases short and J 5 bases short, with 11 bases between. The CDR3 DNA follows: TGTGCCAGCAGCTTAGATTTCGGGGGAAATAATTCACCCCTCCACTTT. Protein sequence: CASSLDFGGNNSPLHF.

The chain recombines TRBV21-1 with TRBJ2-7; the listed D gene, TRBD1, was not tested against the DNA. TRBV21-1 is a recognized pseudogene. The CDR3 is 14 residues long. CDR3 bases: TGTGCCAGCATAGGACAGCGCCAAACCTACGAGCAGTACTTC. Amino acid sequence: CASIGQRQTYEQYF.

This chain connects TRBV4-3 to TRBJ2-2, with 9 bases fitting TRBD2. Trimming took 0 bases from V and 3 from J; bases not matched to a gene: 8. The CDR3 consists of 18 residues. Germline V gives CDR1 LGHNA, CDR2 YSLEER. The CDR3 DNA reads as TGCGCCAGCAGCCAAGATCGACTAGCGGTAATCTACACCGGGGAGCTGTTTTTT. This codes for CASSQDRLAVIYTGELFF.